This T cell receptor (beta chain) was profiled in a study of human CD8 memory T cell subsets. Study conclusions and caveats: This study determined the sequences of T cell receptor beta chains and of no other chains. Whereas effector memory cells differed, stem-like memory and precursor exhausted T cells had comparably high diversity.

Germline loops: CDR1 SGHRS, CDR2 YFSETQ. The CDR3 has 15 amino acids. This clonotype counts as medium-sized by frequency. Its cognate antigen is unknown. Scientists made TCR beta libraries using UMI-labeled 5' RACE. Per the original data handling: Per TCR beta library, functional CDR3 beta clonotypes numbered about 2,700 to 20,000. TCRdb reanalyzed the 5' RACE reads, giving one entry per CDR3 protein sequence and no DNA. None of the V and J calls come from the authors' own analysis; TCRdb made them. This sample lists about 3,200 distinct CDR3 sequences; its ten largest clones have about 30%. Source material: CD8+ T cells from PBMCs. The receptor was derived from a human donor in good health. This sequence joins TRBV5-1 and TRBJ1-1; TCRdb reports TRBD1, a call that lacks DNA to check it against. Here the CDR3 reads CASSLAPGQNTEAFF.